This TCR beta chain was sequenced during a study of spatial heterogeneity in lung cancer. Turning to the study itself: Detection consistently yielded more beta chains than alpha chains.

Time point of the sample: sample taken at primary tumor resection. Unsorted tumor, nontumor lung tissue or cryopreserved PBMC supplied the whole RNA. This clonotype was detected ten times or more. The library was built for alpha chains, so this beta chain is an off-target read and its size means little. CDR3 length: 13 residues. The germline V and J ends were trimmed by 6 bases and 7 bases, with 16 bases remaining between them. Germline CDR1 DFQATT, CDR2 SNEGSKA (reference sequence). A distinct unique molecular identifier was carried by each TCR cDNA molecule. TCRdb passed the 5' RACE reads through MiXCR, listing each CDR3 protein once. The table has approximately 13,000 distinct CDR3 sequences, approximately 4.8% seen once; the top ten hold approximately 35%.

The source was lung tumor tissue, collected at surgery. The V gene is TRBV20-1, the J gene TRBJ2-4; no clear D gene. The sequence derives from a human donor with early-stage non-small cell lung cancer. The CDR3 DNA reads as TGCAGTGCGTATAGCACCCTGGGGAACATTCAGTACTTC. It codes for CSAYSTLGNIQYF.